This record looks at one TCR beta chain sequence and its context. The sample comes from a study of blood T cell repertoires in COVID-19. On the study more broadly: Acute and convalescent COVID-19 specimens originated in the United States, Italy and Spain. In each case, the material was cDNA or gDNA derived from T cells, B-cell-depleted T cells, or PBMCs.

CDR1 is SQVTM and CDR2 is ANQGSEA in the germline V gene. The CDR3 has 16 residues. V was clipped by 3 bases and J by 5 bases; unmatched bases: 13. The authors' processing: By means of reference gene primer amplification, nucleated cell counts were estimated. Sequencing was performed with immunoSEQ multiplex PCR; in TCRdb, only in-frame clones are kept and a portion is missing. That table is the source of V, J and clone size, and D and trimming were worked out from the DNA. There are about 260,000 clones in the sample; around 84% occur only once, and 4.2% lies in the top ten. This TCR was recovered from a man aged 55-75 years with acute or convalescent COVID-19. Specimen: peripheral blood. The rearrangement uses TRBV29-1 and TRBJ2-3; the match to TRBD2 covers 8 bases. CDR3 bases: TGCAGCGTTGATAGGACTAGCACCCAAGCCTTAGATACGCAGTATTTT. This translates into CSVDRTSTQALDTQYF.